The clone carrying this T cell receptor beta chain was recorded many times. The sample is drawn from a study of early T cells in non-severe SARS-CoV-2 infection. Attachment of unique molecular identifiers was made to individual cDNA molecules. TCRdb itself ran the 5' RACE reads through MiXCR, one entry per CDR3 protein. The sample contains 45,000 to 75,000 distinct CDR3 sequences, more than 8.5% of which appear only once. The CDR3 contains 13 residues. CDR1 and CDR2 (germline): SGHTA, FQGNSA. Trimming took off 1 base at V and 4 bases at J, with 7 bases between the two ends. J is TRBJ1-1 and V is TRBV7-2, with D unclear. The sequenced material came from whole blood. The source is an adult who was a healthcare worker with PCR-confirmed SARS-CoV-2 infection or an uninfected control (not recorded which). The chain's CDR3 is CASSLVRLTEAFF. DNA of the CDR3: TGTGCCAGCAGCTTAGTTCGACTCACTGAAGCTTTCTTT.